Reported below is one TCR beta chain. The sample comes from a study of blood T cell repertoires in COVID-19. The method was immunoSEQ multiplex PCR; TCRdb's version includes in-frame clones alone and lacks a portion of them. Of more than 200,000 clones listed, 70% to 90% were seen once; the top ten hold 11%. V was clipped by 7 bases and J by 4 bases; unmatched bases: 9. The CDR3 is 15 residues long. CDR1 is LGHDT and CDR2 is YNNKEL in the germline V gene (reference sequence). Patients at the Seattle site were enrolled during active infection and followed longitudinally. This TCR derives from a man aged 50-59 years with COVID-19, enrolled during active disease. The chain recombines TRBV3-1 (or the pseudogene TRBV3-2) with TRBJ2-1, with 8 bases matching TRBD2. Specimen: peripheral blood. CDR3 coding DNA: TGTGCCAGCACTGTAAGCGGGGGCCAGTACAATGAGCAGTTCTTC. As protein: CASTVSGGQYNEQFF.